The entry below gives a single TCR beta chain sequence along with its context. The data were obtained in a study of Ad26.COV2.S vaccination and SARS-CoV-2 variants. Treatment indicated: some 20 received Ad26.COV2.S at low or high dose, single or two shots; a few received placebo; per-sample allocation not given. Specimen acquisition occurred on day 63 following the initial vaccine or placebo injection. Sequencing used immunoSEQ multiplex PCR; TCRdb keeps in-frame clones, though not all of them. This repertoire shows about 480,000 clones, roughly 85% found once; its top ten account for 9.5% to 15%. This clonotype originated in a person aged 18 to 65 who received the Ad26.COV2.S COVID-19 vaccine or a placebo. This specimen consisted of peripheral blood, obtained in a trial of Ad26.COV2.S vaccine versus placebo.

The CDR3 sequence: CASRSALGLFF. CDR3 DNA sequence: TGTGCCAGCAGATCCGCCCTTGGGCTGTTTTTT. This chain connects TRBV6-6 to TRBJ1-4; D call uncertain. Trimming stripped 6 bases from V and 14 bases from J, with 13 bases between. The CDR3 totals 11 residues. Looked up from germline, CDR1 is MNHNY and CDR2 is SVGAGI (reference sequence).